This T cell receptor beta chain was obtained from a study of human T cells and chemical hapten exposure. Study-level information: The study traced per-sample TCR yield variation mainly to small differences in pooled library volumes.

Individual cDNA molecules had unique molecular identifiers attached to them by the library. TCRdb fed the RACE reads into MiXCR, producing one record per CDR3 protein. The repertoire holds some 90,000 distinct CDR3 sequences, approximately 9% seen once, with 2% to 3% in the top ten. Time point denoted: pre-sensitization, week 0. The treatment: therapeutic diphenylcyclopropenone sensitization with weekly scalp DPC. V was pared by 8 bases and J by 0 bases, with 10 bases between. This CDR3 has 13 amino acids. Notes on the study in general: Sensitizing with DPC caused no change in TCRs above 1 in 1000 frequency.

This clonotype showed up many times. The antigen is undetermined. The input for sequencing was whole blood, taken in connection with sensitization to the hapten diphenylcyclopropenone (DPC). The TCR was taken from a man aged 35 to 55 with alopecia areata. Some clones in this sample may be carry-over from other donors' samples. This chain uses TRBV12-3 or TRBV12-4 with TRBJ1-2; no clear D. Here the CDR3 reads CASGQVANYGYTF. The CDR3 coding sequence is TGTGCCAGCGGTCAAGTGGCTAACTATGGCTACACCTTC.